Listed below are T cell receptor beta chains from one sample, sequenced in a study of blood T cell repertoires in COVID-19. The method was immunoSEQ multiplex PCR; TCRdb's version includes in-frame clones alone and lacks a portion of them. Seen here are roughly 270,000 clones, 75% to 85% observed once, and the top ten hold less than 6.5%. Sequencing was carried out using peripheral blood. Receptors originate from a man aged 45-65 years with active or convalescent COVID-19. The CDR3 runs from the conserved cysteine through the conserved F or W. Each record gives: D gene, clone size, J gene, V gene, CDR3 protein, CDR3 DNA. A D gene is named only where the DNA matches it firmly. Some rows have no size entry. The others give once, few or many, or a class for an expanded clone.

. | . | TRBJ1-2 | TRBV10-3 | CAISATPSTGYGYTF | TGTGCCATCAGTGCGACCCCCTCGACGGGCTATGGCTACACCTTC
. | . | TRBJ2-7 | TRBV7-2 | CASSLNPWEAQGQYF | TGTGCCAGCAGCTTAAATCCGTGGGAGGCCCAAGGGCAGTACTTC
. | once | TRBJ1-2 | TRBV7-2 | CASSPHLGGGYTF | TGTGCCAGCAGCCCCCACCTAGGGGGTGGCTACACCTTC
. | . | TRBJ1-1 | TRBV6-6 | CASSRGPNTEAFF | TGTGCCAGCAGCCGTGGCCCCAACACTGAAGCTTTCTTT
. | once | TRBJ2-3 | TRBV5-1 | CASSLGTHGDTQYF | TGCGCCAGCAGCTTGGGGACTCACGGGGATACGCAGTATTTT
. | . | TRBJ1-3 | TRBV9 | CASSVTVGRFDSGNTIYF | TGTGCCAGCAGCGTAACCGTGGGCAGGTTCGACTCTGGAAACACCATATATTTT
. | . | TRBJ2-1 | TRBV19 | CASSLRDRQFPWYNEQFF | TGTGCCAGTAGTCTCCGTGACAGACAATTCCCTTGGTACAATGAGCAGTTCTTC
TRBD1 | . | TRBJ2-2 | TRBV5-1 | CASSFNPGQGASTGELFF | TGCGCCAGCAGCTTTAATCCGGGACAGGGGGCGAGCACCGGGGAGCTGTTTTTT
. | . | TRBJ1-5 | TRBV19 | CASSQPGSGQPQHF | TGTGCCAGTAGTCAGCCGGGATCCGGCCAGCCCCAGCATTTT
. | . | TRBJ2-7 | TRBV9 | CASSVSGGPPYEQYF | TGTGCCAGCAGCGTTTCGGGTGGCCCCCCCTACGAGCAGTACTTC
. | . | TRBJ2-1 | TRBV18 | CASSPSVPYNEQFF | TGTGCCAGCTCACCATCGGTACCCTACAATGAGCAGTTCTTC
. | . | TRBJ2-3 | TRBV15 | CATSKGGTDTQYF | TGTGCCACCAGCAAAGGGGGCACAGATACGCAGTATTTT
. | . | TRBJ1-5 | TRBV5-1 | CASRGDQPQHF | TGCGCCAGCCGGGGGGATCAGCCCCAGCATTTT
TRBD1 | . | TRBJ1-6 | TRBV14 | CASRGQGANSPLHF | TGTGCCAGCAGAGGACAGGGGGCGAATTCACCCCTCCACTTT
. | . | TRBJ1-4 | TRBV11-2 | CASSFLGGLGEKLFF | TGTGCCAGCAGCTTCCTGGGGGGGCTCGGTGAAAAACTGTTTTTT